This T cell receptor (beta chain) was sequenced for a study of shared clonotypes between healthy human individuals. Overall study: The donors, a couple of women and a few men, were aged 18 to 49. Notes on the study in general: Larger richness was generally estimated for naive than memory subsets.

With regard to this clone: The antigen is not known.

The study enrolled healthy HIV-negative adults without recent acute infections or vaccinations as donors. CD4+ cell separation produced CD45RA+ naive and CD45RA-negative memory subsets. The CDR3 covers 16 residues. Germline V CDR1 and CDR2: KGHSH, LQKENI. The ends lost 3 bases at V and 5 bases at J; junction bases unmatched: 5. The data were produced by immunoSEQ multiplex PCR, yet TCRdb's version contains in-frame clones alone and is incomplete. The data contain millions of clones, more than 90% of them singletons. The source material was naive CD4+ T cells sorted from blood. Indicated subset: CD45RA+ positively selected. V usage is TRBV18 and J usage is TRBJ2-5, with 14 bases fitting TRBD2. The clonotype was recovered from a young man in good health. The chain's CDR3 is CASSPGLAGAEETQYF. The CDR3 DNA sequence: TGTGCCAGCTCACCGGGACTAGCGGGAGCAGAGGAGACCCAGTACTTC.